The following is a T cell receptor beta chain sequence with its context. Relative to the germline gene, one junction end is altered; a read error may explain this. The data are from a study of T-cell reconstitution after alpha-beta-depleted transplantation in children. Germline V gene lookup returns CDR1 DFQATT and CDR2 SNEGSKA (reference sequence). This CDR3 region has 14 residues. Preparing the TCRbeta library involved the use of unique molecular identifiers. TCRdb re-called the PCR reads with MiXCR, one entry per CDR3 protein. The table has around 680,000 distinct CDR3 sequences, approximately 15% seen once; the top ten hold approximately 1%.

This chain joins TRBV20-1 and TRBJ1-6, with TRBD1 matching 10 bases. The material was PBMCs from the stem cell graft donor, obtained from the stem cell graft. The source of this sequence is a human donor who donated a stem cell graft to a child with acute myeloid leukemia. The CDR3 loop is CSAPRDRGNSPLNF. CDR3 sequence (DNA): TGCAGTGCTCCCCGGGACAGGGGTAATTCACCCCTCAACTTT.